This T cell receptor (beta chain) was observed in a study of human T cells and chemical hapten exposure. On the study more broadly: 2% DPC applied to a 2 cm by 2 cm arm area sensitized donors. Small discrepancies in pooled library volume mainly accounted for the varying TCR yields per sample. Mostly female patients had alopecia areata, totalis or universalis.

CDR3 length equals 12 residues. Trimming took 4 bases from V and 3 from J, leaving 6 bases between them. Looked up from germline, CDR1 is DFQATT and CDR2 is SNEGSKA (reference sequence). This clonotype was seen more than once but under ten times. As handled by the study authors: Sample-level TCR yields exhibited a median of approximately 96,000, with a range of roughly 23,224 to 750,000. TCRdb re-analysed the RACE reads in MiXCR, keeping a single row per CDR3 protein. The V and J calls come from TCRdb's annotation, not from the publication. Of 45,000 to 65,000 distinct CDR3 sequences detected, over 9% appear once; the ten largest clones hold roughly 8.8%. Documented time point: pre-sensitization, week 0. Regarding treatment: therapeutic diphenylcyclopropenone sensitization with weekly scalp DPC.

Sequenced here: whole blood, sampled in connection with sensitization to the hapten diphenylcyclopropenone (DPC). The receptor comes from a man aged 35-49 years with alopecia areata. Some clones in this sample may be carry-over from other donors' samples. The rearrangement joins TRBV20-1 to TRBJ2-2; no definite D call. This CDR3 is CSANEYTGELFF. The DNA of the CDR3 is TGCAGTGCTAACGAGTACACCGGGGAGCTGTTTTTT.